This TCR beta chain stems from a study of T cells in Graves' hyperthyroidism and ophthalmopathy. Study outcomes and limitations: Blood shared most expanded thyroid clonotypes above 0.001. Ophthalmopathy was model-predicted a median about 6 months pre-onset.

Many counts were recorded for this clonotype. Its antigen is as yet unknown. Germline CDR1 SNHLY, CDR2 FYNNEI. V lost 6 bases and J 6 bases, leaving 21 bases between the germline ends. The CDR3 runs to 15 residues. Amplified TCR beta CDR3 regions derived from RNA transcripts. The HTBI primer set was used in a first-round RT-PCR of the TCR CDR3. TCRdb reprocessed the multiplex PCR reads via MiXCR and lists one record per CDR3 protein. The table includes fewer than 650,000 distinct CDR3 sequences, more than 11% detected once. The authors obtained PBMCs from around 11 ml of fresh peripheral blood. The V and J genes are TRBV2 and TRBJ2-7, with D perhaps TRBD1 (6 bases). The source is a woman aged 25 to 39 with Graves' hyperthyroidism that later progressed to Graves' ophthalmopathy. Sequences were obtained from blood. The CDR3 sequence: CASSATPTGLSEQYF. The CDR3 nucleotides are TGTGCCAGCAGCGCAACGCCTACAGGGTTGAGCGAGCAGTACTTC.